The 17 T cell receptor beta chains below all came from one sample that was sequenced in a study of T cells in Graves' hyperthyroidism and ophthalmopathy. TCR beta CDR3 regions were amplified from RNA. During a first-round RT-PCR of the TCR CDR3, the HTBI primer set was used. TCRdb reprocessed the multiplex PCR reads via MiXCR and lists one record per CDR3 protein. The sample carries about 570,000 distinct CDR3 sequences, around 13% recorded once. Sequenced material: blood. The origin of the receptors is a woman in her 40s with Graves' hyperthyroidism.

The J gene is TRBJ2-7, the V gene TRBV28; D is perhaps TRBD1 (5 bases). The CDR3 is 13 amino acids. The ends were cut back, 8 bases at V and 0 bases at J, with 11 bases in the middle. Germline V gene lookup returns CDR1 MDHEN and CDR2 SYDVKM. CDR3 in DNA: TGTGCCAGCCAAGGGGCGATCTCCTACGAGCAGTACTTC. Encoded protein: CASQGAISYEQYF.

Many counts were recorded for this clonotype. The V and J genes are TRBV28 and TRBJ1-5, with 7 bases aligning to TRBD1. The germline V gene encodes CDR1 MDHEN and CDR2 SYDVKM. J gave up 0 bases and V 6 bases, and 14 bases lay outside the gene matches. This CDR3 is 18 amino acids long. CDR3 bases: TGTGCCAGCAGCGACGACAGGGCTTTCAGTAGTAGCAATCAGCCCCAGCATTTT. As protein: CASSDDRAFSSSNQPQHF.

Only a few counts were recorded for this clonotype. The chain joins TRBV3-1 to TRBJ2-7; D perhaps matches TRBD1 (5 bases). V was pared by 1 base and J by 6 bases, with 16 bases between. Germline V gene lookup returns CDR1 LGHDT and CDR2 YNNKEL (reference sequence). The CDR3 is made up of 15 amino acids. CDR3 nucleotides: TGTGCCAGCAGCCAAGGAACCTACAGGCTCAGCGAGCAGTACTTC. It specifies CASSQGTYRLSEQYF.

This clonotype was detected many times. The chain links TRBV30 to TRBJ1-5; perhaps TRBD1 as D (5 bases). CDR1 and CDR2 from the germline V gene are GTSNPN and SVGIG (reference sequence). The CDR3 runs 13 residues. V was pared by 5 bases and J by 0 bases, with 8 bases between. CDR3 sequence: CAWGRDSNQPQHF. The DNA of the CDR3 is TGTGCCTGGGGCAGGGATAGCAATCAGCCCCAGCATTTT.

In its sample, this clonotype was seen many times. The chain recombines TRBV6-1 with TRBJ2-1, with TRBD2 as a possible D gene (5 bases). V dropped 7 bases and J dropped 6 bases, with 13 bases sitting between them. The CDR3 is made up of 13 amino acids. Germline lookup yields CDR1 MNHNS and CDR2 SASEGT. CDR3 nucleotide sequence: TGTGCCAGCACCACGGAGGTAACCAATGAGCAGTTCTTC. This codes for CASTTEVTNEQFF.

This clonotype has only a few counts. The CDR3 spells CASGPSGRGAGELFF. The CDR3 nucleotides are TGTGCTAGTGGCCCCAGCGGGAGAGGGGCCGGGGAGCTGTTTTTT. The J gene is TRBJ2-2, the V gene TRBV12-5; 8 positions match TRBD2. Trimming cost V 6 bases and J 6 bases; bases outside gene matches: 9. Germline assignment: CDR1 LGHNT and CDR2 FRNRAP. CDR3 length: 15 residues. Drawing the rest from reference TRBV12-5 and TRBJ2-2, the complete variable domain is DARVTQTPRHKVTEMGQEVTMRCQPILGHNTVFWYRQTMMQGLELLAYFRNRAPLDDSGMPKDRFSAEMPDATLATLKIQPSEPRDSAVYFCASGPSGRGAGELFFGEGSRLTVL.

This chain's CDR3 is CASSSHGGFSYEQYF. The CDR3 nucleotides are TGTGCCAGCAGTTCACATGGCGGGTTCTCCTACGAGCAGTACTTC. V gene TRBV28 combines with J gene TRBJ2-7; tentatively, D is TRBD2 (5 bases). V was trimmed by 4 bases and J by 0 bases, leaving 13 bases between them. Germline V lookup: CDR1 MDHEN, CDR2 SYDVKM. The CDR3 length is 15 residues.

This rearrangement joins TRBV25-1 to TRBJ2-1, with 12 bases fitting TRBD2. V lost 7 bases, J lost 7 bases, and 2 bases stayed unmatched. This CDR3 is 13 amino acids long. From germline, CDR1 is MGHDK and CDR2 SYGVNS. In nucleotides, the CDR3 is TGTGCCAGCACCCTAGCGGGGGGGAATGAGCAGTTCTTC. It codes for CASTLAGGNEQFF.

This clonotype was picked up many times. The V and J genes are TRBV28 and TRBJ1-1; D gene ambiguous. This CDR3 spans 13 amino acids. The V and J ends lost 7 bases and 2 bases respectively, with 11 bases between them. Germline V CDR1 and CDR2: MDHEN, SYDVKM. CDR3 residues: CASIGNSNTEAFF. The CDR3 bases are TGTGCCAGCATCGGCAACTCAAACACTGAAGCTTTCTTT.

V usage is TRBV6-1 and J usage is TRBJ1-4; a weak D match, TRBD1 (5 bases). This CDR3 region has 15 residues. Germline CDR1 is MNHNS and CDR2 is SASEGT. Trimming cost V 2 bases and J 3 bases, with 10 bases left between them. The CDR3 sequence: CASSERVGANEKLFF. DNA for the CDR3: TGTGCCAGCAGTGAAAGGGTGGGGGCTAATGAAAAACTGTTTTTT.

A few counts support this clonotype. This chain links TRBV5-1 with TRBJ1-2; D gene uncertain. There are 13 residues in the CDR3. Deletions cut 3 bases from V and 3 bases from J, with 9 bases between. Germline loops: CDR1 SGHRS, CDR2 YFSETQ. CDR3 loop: CASSSGDDYGYTF. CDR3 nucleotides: TGCGCCAGCAGCTCCGGCGACGACTATGGCTACACCTTC.

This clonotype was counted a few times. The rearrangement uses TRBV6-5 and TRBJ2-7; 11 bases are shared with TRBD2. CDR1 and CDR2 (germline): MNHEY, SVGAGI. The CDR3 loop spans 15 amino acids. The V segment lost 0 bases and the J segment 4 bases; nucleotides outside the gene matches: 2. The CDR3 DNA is TGTGCCAGCAGTTACTCGACTAGCGGGAATTACGAGCAGTACTTC. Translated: CASSYSTSGNYEQYF.

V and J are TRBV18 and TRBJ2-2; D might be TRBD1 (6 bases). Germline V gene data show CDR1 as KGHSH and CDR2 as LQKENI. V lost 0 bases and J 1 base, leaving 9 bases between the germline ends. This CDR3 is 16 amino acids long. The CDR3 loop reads CASSPPGRGNTGELFF. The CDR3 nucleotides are TGTGCCAGCTCACCACCGGGCAGGGGGAACACCGGGGAGCTGTTTTTT.

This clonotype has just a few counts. The CDR3 region has the DNA TGCAGCGTTGTCAGGCAGGGCTACGAGCAGTACTTC. Encoded protein: CSVVRQGYEQYF. This chain joins TRBV29-1 and TRBJ2-7, with D perhaps TRBD1 (5 bases). Trimming shortened V by 4 bases and J by 3 bases, and 10 bases separated the two germline ends. CDR3 length equals 12 residues. Germline V gene data show CDR1 as SQVTM and CDR2 as ANQGSEA.

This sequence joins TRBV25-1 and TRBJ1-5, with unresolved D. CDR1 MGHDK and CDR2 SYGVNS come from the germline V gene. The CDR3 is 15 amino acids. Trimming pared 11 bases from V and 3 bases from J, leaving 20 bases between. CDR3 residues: CAANLEGRNNQPQHF. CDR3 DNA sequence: TGTGCCGCGAATCTGGAGGGTCGGAACAATCAGCCCCAGCATTTT. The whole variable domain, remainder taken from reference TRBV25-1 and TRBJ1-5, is EADIYQTPRYLVIGTGKKITLECSQTMGHDKMYWYQQDPGMELHLIHYSYGVNSTEKGDLSSESTVSRIRTEHFPLTLESARPSHTSQYLCAANLEGRNNQPQHFGDGTRLSIL.

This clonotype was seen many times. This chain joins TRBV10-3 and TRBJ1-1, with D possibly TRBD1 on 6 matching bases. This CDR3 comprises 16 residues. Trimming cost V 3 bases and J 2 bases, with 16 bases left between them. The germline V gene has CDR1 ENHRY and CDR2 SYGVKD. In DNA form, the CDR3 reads TGTGCCATCAGTGAAGCGTCAGGGGTTCTCAACACTGAAGCTTTCTTT. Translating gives CAISEASGVLNTEAFF.

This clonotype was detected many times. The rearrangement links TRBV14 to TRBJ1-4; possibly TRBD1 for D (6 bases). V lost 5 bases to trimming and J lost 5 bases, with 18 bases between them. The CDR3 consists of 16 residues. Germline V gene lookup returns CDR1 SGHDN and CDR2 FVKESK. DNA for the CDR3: TGTGCCAGCAGCAACCAAGGGGCAGGGGAGAATGAAAAACTGTTTTTT. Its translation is CASSNQGAGENEKLFF.